The entry below gives a single TCR beta chain sequence along with its context. The data derive from a study of blood T cell repertoires in COVID-19. About the study: From T cells, B-cell-depleted T cells, or PBMCs came the material, which was cDNA or gDNA.

Only in-frame clones appear in the TCRdb table, and some are missing; sequencing was by immunoSEQ multiplex PCR. The repertoire holds 62,000 or so clones, with roughly 80% as singletons. There are 17 residues in the CDR3. Trimming at V came to 1 base and at J to 1 base, leaving 8 bases not matched to a gene. CDR1 and CDR2 (germline): LNHDA, SQIVND (reference sequence). V is TRBV19 and J is TRBJ1-1, with TRBD1 identical over 8 bases. Specimen: PBMCs or T cells enriched from blood (not recorded which). The sequence was obtained from a middle-aged woman with acute COVID-19. CDR3 protein: CASSIVGQGAGNTEAFF. The CDR3 DNA sequence: TGTGCCAGTAGTATAGTAGGACAGGGAGCCGGGAACACTGAAGCTTTCTTT. Combining the CDR3 with reference TRBV19 and TRBJ1-1 gives the whole variable domain DGGITQSPKYLFRKEGQNVTLSCEQNLNHDAMYWYRQDPGQGLRLIYYSQIVNDFQKGDIAEGYSVSREKKESFPLTVTSAQKNPTAFYLCASSIVGQGAGNTEAFFGQGTRLTVV.